Listed below are T cell receptor beta chains from one sample, sequenced in a study of T-cell memory formation after mild COVID-19. TCRdb re-called the 5' RACE reads with MiXCR, one entry per CDR3 protein. The sample holds 270,000 or so distinct CDR3 sequences, roughly 18% seen once. Sequencing was done on a sample of PBMCs or a T cell subset sorted from them (not recorded which). Every receptor here comes from a man aged 18 to 29 who had mild COVID-19 (a few samples of this study predate the infection). Cell type and time point are not known. CDR3s include the opening cysteine and the closing phenylalanine or tryptophan. Each record gives: J gene, D gene, V gene, clone size, CDR3 DNA, CDR3 protein. D genes are given only for firm matches. A clone size is listed for some rows: how often the clone was seen (once, few, many), or a class if it is expanded.

>TRBJ1-1|.|TRBV5-1|.
TGCGCCAGCCGACTTAAACTGGACACTGAAGCTTTCTTT
CASRLKLDTEAFF
>TRBJ2-7|TRBD2|TRBV7-2|many
TGTGCCAGCAGCCTACGGGAGGGTGATTACGAGCAGTACTTC
CASSLREGDYEQYF
>TRBJ2-7|.|TRBV7-3|.
TGTGCCAGCAGCTTTGGCAGAGGATCCTACGAGCAGTACTTC
CASSFGRGSYEQYF
>TRBJ1-5|TRBD1|TRBV5-1|few
TGCGCCAGCAGCTTGACGGCAGGGGGGAATCAGCCCCAGCATTTT
CASSLTAGGNQPQHF
>TRBJ1-1|.|TRBV2|.
TGTGCCAGCAGACAGGGCTTCACTGAAGCTTTCTTT
CASRQGFTEAFF
>TRBJ2-5|.|TRBV7-3|few
TGTGCCAGCAGCCAGGGGACCCAAGAGACCCAGTACTTC
CASSQGTQETQYF
>TRBJ2-2|.|TRBV7-2|.
TGTGCCAGCAGCTTAGCCCAGGGCGCCGGGGAGCTGTTTTTT
CASSLAQGAGELFF
>TRBJ1-1|.|TRBV5-1|.
TGCGCCAGCAGCTTAGCACCTGGGAACATGAACACTGAAGCTTTCTTT
CASSLAPGNMNTEAFF
>TRBJ2-1|.|TRBV10-2|few
TGCGCCAGCATGGAAGGGGATGAGCAGTTCTTC
CASMEGDEQFF
>TRBJ2-2|TRBD1|TRBV20-1|few
TGCAGTGCTAGAGATGGGGACAGGGTTCGGAGGTACACCGGGGAGCTGTTTTTT
CSARDGDRVRRYTGELFF
>TRBJ2-7|TRBD1|TRBV7-2|.
TGTGCCAGCAGCGCCAGACCAGGGGGCTCCTACGAGCAGTACTTC
CASSARPGGSYEQYF
>TRBJ1-4|.|TRBV4-3|.
TGCGCCAGCAGCCAGATAGTGGCTAATGAAAAACTGTTTTTT
CASSQIVANEKLFF
>TRBJ2-1|.|TRBV7-6|few
TGTGCCAGCAGCTTAGCCGTCCGCCGGACTGAGCAGTTCTTC
CASSLAVRRTEQFF
>TRBJ2-5|.|TRBV7-3|.
TGTGCCAGAGACCCCAGGCGCGAAGAGACCCAGTACTTC
CARDPRREETQYF
>TRBJ1-2|.|TRBV20-1|few
TGCAGTTCTTCCTGGGGACCGAGATATGGCTACACCTTC
CSSSWGPRYGYTF
>TRBJ2-7|.|TRBV7-9|few
TGTGCCAGCAGCTTCCGCGGGGGCCGGGACGAGCAGTACTTC
CASSFRGGRDEQYF
>TRBJ1-2|.|TRBV18|.
TGTGCCAGCTCACCGGCTGGGGGGCCGGAATATGGCTACACCTTC
CASSPAGGPEYGYTF
>TRBJ2-6|TRBD1|TRBV5-1|.
TGCGCCAGCAGCCCGGGACAGGGGGCCGGAGGGGCCAACGTCCTGACTTTC
CASSPGQGAGGANVLTF
>TRBJ1-5|.|TRBV6-1|.
TGTGCCAGCAGTGGACCGACTAATCAGCCCCAGCATTTT
CASSGPTNQPQHF
>TRBJ2-1|TRBD2|TRBV20-1|.
TGCAGTGCAGCCGACCCGGGGGGATCCTACAATGAGCAGTTCTTC
CSAADPGGSYNEQFF
>TRBJ2-7|.|TRBV25-1|.
TGTGCCAGCAGTGAATCGGGTACCTCTGAGCAGTACTTC
CASSESGTSEQYF
>TRBJ1-2|TRBD1|TRBV2|.
TGTGCCTCAGCGCTAGTGACAGGGAGCAACGGCTACACCTTC
CASALVTGSNGYTF
>TRBJ2-2|TRBD2|TRBV5-1|many
TGCGCCAGCAGCTTGGTGGGACTAGCGGCCGGGGAGCTGTTTTTT
CASSLVGLAAGELFF
>TRBJ1-4|.|TRBV10-1|many
TGCGCCAGCAGTGAGTCCGCGAGTAATGAAAAACTGTTTTTT
CASSESASNEKLFF
>TRBJ1-1|.|TRBV2|many
TGTGCCAGCAGTGAGGGCACTGAAGCTTTCTTT
CASSEGTEAFF
>TRBJ1-2|TRBD1|TRBV19|few
TGTGCCAGTACCTCTTACCGGGACAGAATACACTATGGCTACACCTTC
CASTSYRDRIHYGYTF
>TRBJ1-1|.|TRBV12-3/TRBV12-4|few
TGTGCCAGCAGTTTACCCGTCAACACTGAAGCTTTCTTT
CASSLPVNTEAFF
>TRBJ1-1|.|TRBV20-1|.
TGCAGTGCTAGGAGGCAGTCGAACACTGAAGCTTTCTTT
CSARRQSNTEAFF
>TRBJ2-5|TRBD1|TRBV11-2|.
TGTGCCAGCAGCTTTGAATCCGGGACAGGGCAGACCCAGTACTTC
CASSFESGTGQTQYF
>TRBJ1-6|TRBD1|TRBV28|.
TGTGCCAGCAGTTTCAACGTAGGGGGCTTTTATAATTCACCCCTCCACTTT
CASSFNVGGFYNSPLHF
>TRBJ2-5|.|TRBV10-2|.
TGCGCCAGCAGTGAGAAGGGCAGGGCCCAAGAGACCCAGTACTTC
CASSEKGRAQETQYF
>TRBJ2-7|.|TRBV6-2/TRBV6-3|.
TGTGCCAGCAGTTCCCGGGACTACGAGCAGTACTTC
CASSSRDYEQYF
>TRBJ1-2|TRBD1|TRBV27|.
TGTGCCAGCAGCAGACAGGGGCCCTATGGCTACACCTTC
CASSRQGPYGYTF
>TRBJ2-4|.|TRBV18|few
TGTGCCAGCTCCCCCCCGTACGGCAAAAACATTCAGTACTTC
CASSPPYGKNIQYF
>TRBJ1-4|.|TRBV4-3|few
TGCGCCAGCAGCCTGGAGTTGGGCGAAAAACTGTTTTTT
CASSLELGEKLFF
>TRBJ2-2|TRBD1|TRBV14|.
TGTGCCAGCAGGAACATACCGGGACAGGTCACCGGGGAGCTGTTTTTT
CASRNIPGQVTGELFF
>TRBJ1-2|.|TRBV5-1|.
TGCGCCAGCAGGCCCCCGGGGCAGATTTCTAACTATGGCTACACCTTC
CASRPPGQISNYGYTF
>TRBJ1-1|TRBD1|TRBV4-3|.
TGCGCCAGCAGCCAAGCGACCACAGGGGACACTGAAGCTTTCTTT
CASSQATTGDTEAFF
>TRBJ2-3|.|TRBV24-1|.
TGTGCCACCAGTGAGGGGGGAAAAAGTGATACGCAGTATTTT
CATSEGGKSDTQYF
>TRBJ1-2|.|TRBV7-9|once
TGTGCCAGCAGCTTAGCGATCCCAGGGTGGTATGGCTACACCTTC
CASSLAIPGWYGYTF